Below, 9 T cell receptor beta chains from the same sample are listed, as sequenced in a study of T cell repertoires in cytomegalovirus infection. TCRdb re-derived calls from the reads in MiXCR, one entry per CDR3 protein. This sample has nearly 650,000 distinct CDR3 sequences, with 20% to 25% found just once. Input material: CD8+ T cells from PBMCs. These receptor sequences come from a human donor in good health (CMV status not recorded). Some clones in this sample may be carry-over from other donors' samples.

The genes are TRBV23-1 and TRBJ1-1; D gene ambiguous. TRBV23-1 has ORF status, its function being uncertain. The CDR3 runs to 15 residues. The V gene lost 0 bases and the J gene lost 4 bases, with 12 bases spanning the gap. CDR3 nucleotide sequence: TGCGCCAGCAGTCAATCTTGGAGAAGATTCACTGAAGCTTTCTTT. It encodes CASSQSWRRFTEAFF.

This clonotype was picked up a small number of times. The chain uses TRBV4-1 and TRBJ2-1; D perhaps matches TRBD1 (6 bases). The CDR3 consists of 15 residues. CDR1 MGHRA and CDR2 YSYEKL come from the germline V gene. The V end was cut by 3 bases, the J end by 6 bases, with 15 bases between. As DNA, the CDR3 is TGCGCCAGCAGCCAGAATGACAGGATGGTCAATGAGCAGTTCTTC. The encoded protein is CASSQNDRMVNEQFF.

This clonotype was observed at least ten times. V is TRBV28 and J is TRBJ2-3, with D uncertain. Germline CDR1 MDHEN, CDR2 SYDVKM. This CDR3 has 14 amino acids. Deletions cut 1 base from V and 2 bases from J, with 7 bases between. The CDR3 spells CASSLSGPTDTQYF. CDR3 sequence (DNA): TGTGCCAGCAGTTTATCAGGCCCCACAGATACGCAGTATTTT.

This clonotype was detected only a few times. J is TRBJ2-3 and V is TRBV20-1; tentatively, D is TRBD1 or TRBD2 (5 bases each). V lost 6 bases to trimming and J lost 0 bases, with 10 bases between them. There are 13 residues in the CDR3. The germline V gene has CDR1 DFQATT and CDR2 SNEGSKA (reference sequence). The CDR3 loop reads CSARDVSTDTQYF. In DNA, the CDR3 is TGCAGTGCCCGGGACGTTAGCACAGATACGCAGTATTTT.

The table lists this clonotype with a few counts. The V gene is TRBV2, the J gene TRBJ2-3, with D perhaps TRBD1 or TRBD2 (6 bases each). This CDR3 has 15 amino acids. Trimming took 7 bases from V and 1 from J, leaving 15 bases between them. Looked up from germline, CDR1 is SNHLY and CDR2 is FYNNEI. DNA for the CDR3: TGTGCCAGCATCTACTCAAGGGGGGGCACAGATACGCAGTATTTT. Amino acids: CASIYSRGGTDTQYF. Combining the CDR3 with reference TRBV2 and TRBJ2-3 gives the whole variable domain EPEVTQTPSHQVTQMGQEVILRCVPISNHLYFYWYRQILGQKVEFLVSFYNNEISEKSEIFDDQFSVERPDGSNFTLKIRSTKLEDSAMYFCASIYSRGGTDTQYFGPGTRLTVL.

This clonotype has just a few counts. The chain joins TRBV14 to TRBJ2-5; 9 nucleotides align to TRBD2. Germline assignment: CDR1 SGHDN and CDR2 FVKESK. The junction had 10 bases not matched to a gene; V was cut back by 4 bases and J by 1 base. CDR3 length: 17 amino acids. CDR3 sequence (DNA): TGTGCCAGCAGCCCAAAGGGTAGCGGGGGATTCCAAGAGACCCAGTACTTC. The encoded protein is CASSPKGSGGFQETQYF.

The chain couples TRBV25-1 to TRBJ2-3; the D gene could be TRBD1 or TRBD2 (5 bases each). CDR3 length: 14 residues. Per the germline V gene, CDR1 is MGHDK and CDR2 is SYGVNS. Trimming pared 1 base from V and 2 bases from J, leaving 7 bases between. The CDR3 sequence: CASSEWDHTDTQYF. DNA of the CDR3: TGTGCCAGCAGTGAATGGGACCACACAGATACGCAGTATTTT.

The V and J genes are TRBV11-2 and TRBJ2-5; possible D gene TRBD2, 6 bases. V gave up 1 base and J gave up 4 bases, with 10 bases separating them. Per germline, CDR1 SGHAT and CDR2 FQNNGV. The length of the CDR3 is 14 residues. The CDR3, as DNA: TGTGCCAGCAGCTTAGTGTGGAGGGGAGAGACCCAGTACTTC. It is translated as CASSLVWRGETQYF.

This clonotype was counted ten times or more. The chain is built from TRBV7-2 and TRBJ2-5, with a tentative D call TRBD2 (6 bases). The CDR3 is 15 amino acids. Germline V gene sequence: CDR1 SGHTA, CDR2 FQGNSA. V was shortened by 7 bases and J by 1 base, with 16 bases between the two germline ends. CDR3 sequence: CASTSFGGAQETQYF. CDR3 coding DNA: TGTGCCAGCACCTCCTTTGGCGGGGCCCAAGAGACCCAGTACTTC.